The present TCR beta chain was sequenced within a study of blood T cells in healthy people across ages. Study observations and caveats: PBMCs that were unsorted prevented a conclusive naive versus antigen-experienced comparison.

This clonotype has only one observation. Antigen: not known. Germline-derived CDR1 and CDR2 are KGHSH and LQKENI. CDR3 length: 12 amino acids. V lost 2 bases to trimming and J lost 8 bases, with 4 bases between them. Primers used in a second PCR of about 7 to 11 cycles were a sample-barcoded 5' primer and a J-beta primer mix. Each TCR beta cDNA got a 12-nucleotide random molecular identifier. TCRdb called the 5' RACE reads again in MiXCR, with one record for every CDR3 protein. Counted here are about 1,600,000 distinct CDR3 sequences, roughly 40% occurring once; the ten biggest clones make up under 8%.

The chain recombines TRBV18 with TRBJ1-6; D is undetermined. This TCR came from a woman aged 18-29 years in good health. The specimen was blood. CDR3 sequence reads: CASSPGYSPLHF. CDR3 bases: TGTGCCAGCTCACCAGGGTATTCACCCCTCCACTTT.